This T cell receptor beta chain was documented in a study of post-analysis software for immune sequencing data (dated by TCRdb to the mid-2010s). Regarding the research as a whole: Relapsing-remitting, secondary progressive and progressive-relapsing multiple sclerosis were recorded as disease courses, and subtype annotation was lacking for some patients. The patient repertoires were set against around eleven previously published healthy control repertoires from donors whose ages ranged from 6 to 25 years. A subset of samples was prepared in parallel using single-end sample barcoding, then pooled and co-amplified after Illumina adapter ligation. Overall results and qualifications from the work: Patients showed significantly higher frequencies than controls for several TRBV segments, among them TRBV5-6, TRBV5-1 and TRBV20-1. Significantly lower normalized Chao1 diversity was found in multiple sclerosis patients than in controls, suggesting substantial peripheral T-cell clonal expansion. The control group was slightly older than the multiple sclerosis patient group. When samples were clustered directly using the F measure, samples prepared in the same batch co-clustered strongly, which prompted a batch-effect correction.

To demonstrate the VDJtools post-analysis software, TCR beta repertoires were profiled from the peripheral blood of about 14 young patients with multiple sclerosis. The multiple sclerosis patients were children and adolescents ranging in age from roughly 6 to 16 years. The library relied on PCR. Sequenced using an Illumina HiSeq 2500. Unique molecular identifiers were incorporated into TCR beta cDNA libraries to reduce PCR and sequencing biases. Per 1 to 10 million input T cells, 500,000 or so cDNA molecules were obtained, such that each molecule approximated one T cell. The patient libraries were prepared and sequenced using the same protocol as the earlier healthy control dataset. Within a given batch, samples were prepared together, multiplexed and sequenced on the same HiSeq lane. Per the original workflow: Raw barcoded reads were processed with MIGEC, discarding single-read molecular identifier groups before consensus assembly and CDR3 extraction. VDJtools was used for post-analysis of the clonotype tables, and diversity was normalized by down-sampling every dataset to the size of the smallest sample. In repertoire overlap clustering, CDR3 amino acid sequences, but not nucleotide sequences, were matched to correct batch-related cross-sample contamination. TCRdb took the public reads, trimmed them with fastp at Q25, ran MiXCR for clone calling and kept in-frame beta chains. Every entry covers one CDR3 protein and lists the most common genes and DNA from its rows. Here the V and J calls rest on TCRdb's processing, not on the authors' analysis. The sample table holds over 700,000 distinct CDR3 sequences, of which roughly 29% were seen once. Clones ranked in the top ten supply around 0.55% of the sample.

At the junction V is shortened by 3 bases and J by 5 bases, with 14 bases in between. Including the terminal cysteine and phenylalanine, the CDR3 comprises 14 residues. Only CDR3 DNA remains: 42 bases, in frame from the first base. As encoded in the germline V gene (reference sequence), CDR1 is SEHNR while CDR2 is FQNEAQ. Worth noting for this clonotype: Its antigen remains undetermined. The sample holds no much larger clone one base away, and base qualities are not on file.

Sequences were obtained from blood. The TCR was taken from a girl aged 5 to 17 with multiple sclerosis. The V and J segments used are TRBV7-9 and TRBJ2-7; the D segment might be TRBD1 or TRBD2, since each matches 5 bases. The DNA sequence is as follows: TGTGCCAGCAGCTTCAGCACGGGGCCCGACGAGCAGTACTTC. Translated, it gives CASSFSTGPDEQYF.